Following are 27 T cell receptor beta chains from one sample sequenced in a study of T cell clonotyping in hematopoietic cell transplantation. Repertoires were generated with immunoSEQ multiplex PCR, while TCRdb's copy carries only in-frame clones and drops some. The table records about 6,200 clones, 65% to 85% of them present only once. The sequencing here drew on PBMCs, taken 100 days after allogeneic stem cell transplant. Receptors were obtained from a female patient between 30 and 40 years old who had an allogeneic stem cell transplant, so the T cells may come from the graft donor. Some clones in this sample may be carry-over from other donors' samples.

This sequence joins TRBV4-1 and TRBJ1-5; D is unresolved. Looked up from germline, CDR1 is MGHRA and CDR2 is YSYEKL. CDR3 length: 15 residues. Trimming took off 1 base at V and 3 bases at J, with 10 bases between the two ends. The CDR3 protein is CASSQVEGNNQPQHF. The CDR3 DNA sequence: TGCGCCAGCAGCCAAGTGGAGGGTAACAATCAGCCCCAGCATTTT.

CDR3 DNA sequence: TGCGCCAGCAGCCAAACCCAGGGGCGTTACAATGAGCAGTTCTTC. This sequence encodes CASSQTQGRYNEQFF. V and J are TRBV4-1 and TRBJ2-1; maybe TRBD1 (6 bases). The length of the CDR3 is 15 residues. Germline V gene sequence: CDR1 MGHRA, CDR2 YSYEKL. V lost 2 bases to trimming and J lost 4 bases, with 12 bases between them.

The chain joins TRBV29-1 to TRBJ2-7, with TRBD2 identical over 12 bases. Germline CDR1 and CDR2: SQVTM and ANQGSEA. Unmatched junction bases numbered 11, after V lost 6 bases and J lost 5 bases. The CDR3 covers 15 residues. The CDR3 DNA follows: TGCAGCGTCAACTCCGGTCTAGCGGGGGGGGACGAGCAGTACTTC. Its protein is CSVNSGLAGGDEQYF.

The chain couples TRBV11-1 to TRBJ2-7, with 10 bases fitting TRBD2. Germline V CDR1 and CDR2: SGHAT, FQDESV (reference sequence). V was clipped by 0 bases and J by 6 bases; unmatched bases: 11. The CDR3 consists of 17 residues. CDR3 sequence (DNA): TGTGCCAGCAGCTTAGCCTGGGCTAGCGGGGGCCTTGGCGAGCAGTACTTC. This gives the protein CASSLAWASGGLGEQYF.

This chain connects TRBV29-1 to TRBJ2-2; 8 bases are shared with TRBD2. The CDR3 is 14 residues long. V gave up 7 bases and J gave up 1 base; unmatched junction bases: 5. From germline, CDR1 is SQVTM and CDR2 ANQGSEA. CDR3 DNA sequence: TGCAGCGCCCAAAGCGGGGGGAACACCGGGGAGCTGTTTTTT. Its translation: CSAQSGGNTGELFF.

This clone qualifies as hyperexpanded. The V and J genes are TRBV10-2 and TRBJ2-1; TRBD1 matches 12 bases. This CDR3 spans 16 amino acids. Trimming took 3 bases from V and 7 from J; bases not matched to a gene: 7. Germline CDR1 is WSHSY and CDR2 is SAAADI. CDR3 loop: CASSDSGTGGQNEQFF. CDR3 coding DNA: TGCGCCAGCAGTGATTCCGGGACAGGGGGCCAAAATGAGCAGTTCTTC.

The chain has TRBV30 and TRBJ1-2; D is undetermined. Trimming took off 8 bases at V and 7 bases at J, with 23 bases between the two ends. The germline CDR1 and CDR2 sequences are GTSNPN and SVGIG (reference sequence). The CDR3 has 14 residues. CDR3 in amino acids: CARGPPFGFGGYTF. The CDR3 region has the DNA TGTGCCCGAGGGCCCCCGTTTGGGTTTGGTGGCTACACCTTC. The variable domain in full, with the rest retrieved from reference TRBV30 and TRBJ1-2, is SQTIHQWPATLVQPVGSPLSLECTVEGTSNPNLYWYRQAAGRGLQLLFYSVGIGQISSEVPQNLSASRPQDRQFILSSKKLLLSDSGFYLCARGPPFGFGGYTFGSGTRLTVV.

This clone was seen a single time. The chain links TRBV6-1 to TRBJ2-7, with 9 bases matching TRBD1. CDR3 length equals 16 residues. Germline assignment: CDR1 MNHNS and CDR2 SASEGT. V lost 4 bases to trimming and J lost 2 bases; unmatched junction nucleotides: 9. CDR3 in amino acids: CASSALDGTGPYEQYF. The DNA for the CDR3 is TGTGCCAGCAGTGCCCTGGACGGGACAGGGCCCTACGAGCAGTACTTC.

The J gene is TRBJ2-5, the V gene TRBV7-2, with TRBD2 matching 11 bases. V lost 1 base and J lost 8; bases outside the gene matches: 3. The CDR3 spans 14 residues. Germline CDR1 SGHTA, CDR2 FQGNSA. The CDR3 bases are TGTGCCAGCAGCTTAGACCTAGCGGGGGGAACCCAGTACTTC. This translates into CASSLDLAGGTQYF.

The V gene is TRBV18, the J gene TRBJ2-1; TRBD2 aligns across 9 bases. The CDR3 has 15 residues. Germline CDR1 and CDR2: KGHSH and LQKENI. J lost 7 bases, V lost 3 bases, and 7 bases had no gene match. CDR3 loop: CASSPLAGEGNEQFF. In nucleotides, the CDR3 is TGTGCCAGCTCACCTTTAGCGGGGGAAGGAAATGAGCAGTTCTTC.

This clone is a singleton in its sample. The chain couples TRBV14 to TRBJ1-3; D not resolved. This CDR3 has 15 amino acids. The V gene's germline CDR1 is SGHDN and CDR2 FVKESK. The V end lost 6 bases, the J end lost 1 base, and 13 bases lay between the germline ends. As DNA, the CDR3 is TGTGCCAGCAGACATGACCCGAGGTCTGGAAACACCATATATTTT. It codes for CASRHDPRSGNTIYF.

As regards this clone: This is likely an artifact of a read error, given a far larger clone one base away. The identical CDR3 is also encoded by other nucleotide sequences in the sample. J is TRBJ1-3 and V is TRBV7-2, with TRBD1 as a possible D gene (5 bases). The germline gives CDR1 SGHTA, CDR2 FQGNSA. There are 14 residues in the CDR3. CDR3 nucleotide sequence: TGCGCCAGCAGCCAAGGGGACTCTGGAAACACCATATATTTT. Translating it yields CASSQGDSGNTIYF.

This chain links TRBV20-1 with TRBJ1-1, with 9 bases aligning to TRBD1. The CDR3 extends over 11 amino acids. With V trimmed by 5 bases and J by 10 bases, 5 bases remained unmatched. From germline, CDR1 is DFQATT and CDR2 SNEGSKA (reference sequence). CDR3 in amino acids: CSALQDRGAFF. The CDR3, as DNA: TGCAGTGCTCTGCAGGACAGGGGAGCTTTCTTT.

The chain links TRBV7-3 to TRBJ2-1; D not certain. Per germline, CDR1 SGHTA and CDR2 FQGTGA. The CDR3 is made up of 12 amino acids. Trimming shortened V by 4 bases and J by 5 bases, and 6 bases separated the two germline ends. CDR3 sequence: CASSYGNNEQFF. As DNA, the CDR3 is TGTGCCAGCAGCTACGGTAACAATGAGCAGTTCTTC.

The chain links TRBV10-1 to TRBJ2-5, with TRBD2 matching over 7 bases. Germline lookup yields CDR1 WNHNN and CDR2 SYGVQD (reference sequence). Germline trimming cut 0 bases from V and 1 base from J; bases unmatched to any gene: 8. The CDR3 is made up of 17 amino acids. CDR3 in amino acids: CASSESFAGEIQETQYF. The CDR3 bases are TGCGCCAGCAGTGAGTCCTTTGCGGGGGAGATCCAAGAGACCCAGTACTTC.

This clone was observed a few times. The CDR3 spells CSAPGQGKYGYTF. DNA of the CDR3: TGCAGCGCCCCCGGACAGGGGAAATATGGCTACACCTTC. V usage is TRBV29-1 and J usage is TRBJ1-2; 9 positions match TRBD1. The CDR3 is made up of 13 amino acids. After removal of 7 bases from V and 5 bases from J, the junction contained 8 bases not matched to a gene. The germline CDR1 and CDR2 sequences are SQVTM and ANQGSEA.

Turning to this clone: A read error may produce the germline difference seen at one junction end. CDR3 sequence: CASSLGTGLDTQYF. The CDR3 nucleotides read TGTGCTAGCAGCTTAGGGACAGGGTTAGATACGCAGTATTTT. This chain joins TRBV7-7 and TRBJ2-3, with 9 nucleotides matching TRBD1. Germline lookup yields CDR1 SSHAT and CDR2 FNYEAQ (reference sequence). The CDR3 contains 14 residues.

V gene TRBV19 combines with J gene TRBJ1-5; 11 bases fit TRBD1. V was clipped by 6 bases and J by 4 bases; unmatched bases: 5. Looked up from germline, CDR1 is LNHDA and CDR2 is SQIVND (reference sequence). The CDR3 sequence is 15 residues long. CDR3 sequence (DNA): TGTGCCAGTAGCCATCGGGACAGGGGGAATCAGCCCCAGCATTTT. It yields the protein CASSHRDRGNQPQHF.

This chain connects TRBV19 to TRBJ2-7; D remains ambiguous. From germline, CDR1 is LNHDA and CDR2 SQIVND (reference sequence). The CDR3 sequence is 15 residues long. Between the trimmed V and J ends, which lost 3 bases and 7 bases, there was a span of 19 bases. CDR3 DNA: TGTGCCAGTAGTATCTCCCTGGATGCGGATGGGGAGCAGTACTTC. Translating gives CASSISLDADGEQYF. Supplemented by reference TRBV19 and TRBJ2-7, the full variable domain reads DGGITQSPKYLFRKEGQNVTLSCEQNLNHDAMYWYRQDPGQGLRLIYYSQIVNDFQKGDIAEGYSVSREKKESFPLTVTSAQKNPTAFYLCASSISLDADGEQYFGPGTRLTVT.

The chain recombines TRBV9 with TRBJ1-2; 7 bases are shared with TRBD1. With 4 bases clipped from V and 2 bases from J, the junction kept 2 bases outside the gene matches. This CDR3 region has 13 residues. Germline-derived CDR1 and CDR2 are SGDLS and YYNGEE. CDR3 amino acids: CASSSDRNYGYTF. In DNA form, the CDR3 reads TGTGCCAGCAGCTCGGACAGGAACTATGGCTACACCTTC.

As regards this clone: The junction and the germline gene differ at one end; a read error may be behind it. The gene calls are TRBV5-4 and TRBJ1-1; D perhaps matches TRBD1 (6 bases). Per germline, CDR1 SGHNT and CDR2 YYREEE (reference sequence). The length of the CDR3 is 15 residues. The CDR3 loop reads CASSQIGTRGVEAFF. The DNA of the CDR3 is TGCGCCAGCAGCCAGATAGGGACGAGGGGGGTGGAAGCTTTCTTT.

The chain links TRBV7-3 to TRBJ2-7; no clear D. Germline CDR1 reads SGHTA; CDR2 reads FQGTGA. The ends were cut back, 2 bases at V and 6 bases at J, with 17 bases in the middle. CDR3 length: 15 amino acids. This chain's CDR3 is CASSLGPGPSAEQYF. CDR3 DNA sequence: TGTGCCAGCAGCTTAGGTCCAGGACCCTCAGCCGAGCAGTACTTC. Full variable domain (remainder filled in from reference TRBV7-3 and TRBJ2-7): GAGVSQTPSNKVTEKGKYVELRCDPISGHTALYWYRQSLGQGPEFLIYFQGTGAADDSGLPNDRFFAVRPEGSVSTLKIQRTERGDSAVYLCASSLGPGPSAEQYFGPGTRLTVT.

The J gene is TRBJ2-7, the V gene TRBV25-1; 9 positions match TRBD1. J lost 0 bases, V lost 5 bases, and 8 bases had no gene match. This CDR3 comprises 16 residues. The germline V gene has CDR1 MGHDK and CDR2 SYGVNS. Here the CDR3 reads CASSRKQGAASYEQYF. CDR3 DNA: TGTGCCAGCAGTCGGAAACAGGGGGCTGCCTCCTACGAGCAGTACTTC.

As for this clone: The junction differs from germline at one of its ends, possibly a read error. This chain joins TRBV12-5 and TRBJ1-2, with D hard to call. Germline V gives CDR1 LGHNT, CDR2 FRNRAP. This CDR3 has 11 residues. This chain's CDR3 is CASGLSPPTSF. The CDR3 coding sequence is TGTGCTAGTGGTTTGTCACCCCCGACCAGCTTC.

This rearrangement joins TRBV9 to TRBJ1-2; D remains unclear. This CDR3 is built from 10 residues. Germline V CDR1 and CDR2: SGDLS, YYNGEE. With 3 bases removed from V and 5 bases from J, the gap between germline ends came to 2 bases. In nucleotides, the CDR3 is TGTGCCAGCAGCGGATATGGCTACACCTTC. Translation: CASSGYGYTF.

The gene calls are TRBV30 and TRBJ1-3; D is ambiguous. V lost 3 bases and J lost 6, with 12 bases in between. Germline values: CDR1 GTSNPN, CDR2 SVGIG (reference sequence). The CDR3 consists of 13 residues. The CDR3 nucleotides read TGTGCCTGGAGGATAGGGATCAAAAACACCATATATTTT. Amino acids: CAWRIGIKNTIYF. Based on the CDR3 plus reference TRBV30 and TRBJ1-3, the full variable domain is SQTIHQWPATLVQPVGSPLSLECTVEGTSNPNLYWYRQAAGRGLQLLFYSVGIGQISSEVPQNLSASRPQDRQFILSSKKLLLSDSGFYLCAWRIGIKNTIYFGEGSWLTVV.

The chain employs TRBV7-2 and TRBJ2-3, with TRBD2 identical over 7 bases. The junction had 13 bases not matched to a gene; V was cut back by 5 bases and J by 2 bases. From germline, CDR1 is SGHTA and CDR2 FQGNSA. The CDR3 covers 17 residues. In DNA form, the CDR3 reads TGTGCCAGCAGCCCCTTTCCTCGCGGGGGTTTCACAGATACGCAGTATTTT. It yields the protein CASSPFPRGGFTDTQYF.